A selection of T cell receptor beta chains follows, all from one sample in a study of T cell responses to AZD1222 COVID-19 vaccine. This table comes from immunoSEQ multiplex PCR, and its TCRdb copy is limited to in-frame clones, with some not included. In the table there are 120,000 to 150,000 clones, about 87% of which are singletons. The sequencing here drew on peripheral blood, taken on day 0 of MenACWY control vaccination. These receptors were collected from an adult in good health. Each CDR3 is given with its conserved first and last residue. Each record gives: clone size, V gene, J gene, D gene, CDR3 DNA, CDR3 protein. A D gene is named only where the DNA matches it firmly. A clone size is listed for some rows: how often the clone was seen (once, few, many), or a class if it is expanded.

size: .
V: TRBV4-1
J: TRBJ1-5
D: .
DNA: TGCGCCAGCAGCCAAGATTTCAGTTTCAATCAGCCCCAGCATTTT
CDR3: CASSQDFSFNQPQHF

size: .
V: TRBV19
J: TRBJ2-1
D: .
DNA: TGTGCCACTAAACCAGCGGAATCCTACAATGAGCAGTTCTTC
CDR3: CATKPAESYNEQFF

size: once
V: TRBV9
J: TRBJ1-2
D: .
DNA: TGTGCCAGCAGCCCAGGACAGCCTAACTATGGCTACACCTTC
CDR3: CASSPGQPNYGYTF

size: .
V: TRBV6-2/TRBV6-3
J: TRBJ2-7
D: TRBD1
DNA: TGTGCCAGCATCCCACCCCCCGGGACAGGGGATCCCTACGAGCAGTACTTC
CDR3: CASIPPPGTGDPYEQYF

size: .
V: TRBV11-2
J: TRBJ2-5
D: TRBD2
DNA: TGTGCCAGCAGCCCTAGCGGGGGGCGGGAGACCCAGTACTTC
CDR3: CASSPSGGRETQYF

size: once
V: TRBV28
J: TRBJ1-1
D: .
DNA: TGTGCCAGCACCCGGCTGTGGACTGAAGCTTTCTTT
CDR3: CASTRLWTEAFF

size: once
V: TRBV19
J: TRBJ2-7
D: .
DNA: TGTGCCAGTAGTATAGATTCGGTTCTAGTTTACGAGCAGTACTTC
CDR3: CASSIDSVLVYEQYF

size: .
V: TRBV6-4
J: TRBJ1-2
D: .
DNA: TGTGCCAGCAGGGAGGGACAAGCGAGAGGAGGCTACACCTTC
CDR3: CASREGQARGGYTF

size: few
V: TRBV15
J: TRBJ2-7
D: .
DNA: TGTGCCACCAGCAGAGTCCGGGATCCCTCCTACGAGCAGTACTTC
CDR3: CATSRVRDPSYEQYF

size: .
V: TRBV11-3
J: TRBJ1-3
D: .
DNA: TGTGCCAGCAGCTTGGACTCCGTGACGCACGGAAACACCATATATTTT
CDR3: CASSLDSVTHGNTIYF

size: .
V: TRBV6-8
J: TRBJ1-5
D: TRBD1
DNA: TGTGCCAGCAGTTCAGGGACAGCTCACCCCCAGCCCCAGCATTTT
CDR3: CASSSGTAHPQPQHF

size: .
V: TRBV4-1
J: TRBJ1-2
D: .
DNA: TGCGCCAGCAGCCAAGACGACTTCTATGGCTACACCTTC
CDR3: CASSQDDFYGYTF

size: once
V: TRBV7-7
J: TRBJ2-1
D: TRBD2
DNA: TGTGCTAGCAGCTTAAGGACTAGCGGGGGCCGGAGCTCCTACAATGAGCAGTTCTTC
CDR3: CASSLRTSGGRSSYNEQFF

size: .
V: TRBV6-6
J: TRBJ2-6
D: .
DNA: TGTGCCAGCAAAGAAACTGGGGCCAACGTCCTGACTTTC
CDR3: CASKETGANVLTF

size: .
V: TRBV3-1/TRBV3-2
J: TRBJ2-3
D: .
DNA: TGTGCCAGCAGCCAACGAGGGAACGCAGATACGCAGTATTTT
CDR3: CASSQRGNADTQYF

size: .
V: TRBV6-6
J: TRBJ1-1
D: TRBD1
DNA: TGTGCCAGCAGTCCCGGGACAGGATTTTTGAACACTGAAGCTTTCTTT
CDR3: CASSPGTGFLNTEAFF

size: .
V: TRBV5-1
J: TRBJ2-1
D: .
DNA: TGCGCCAGCAGCTTGGGGGGGACAAGACTTAATGAGCAGTTCTTC
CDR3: CASSLGGTRLNEQFF

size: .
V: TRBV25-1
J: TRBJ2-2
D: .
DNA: TGTGCCAGCAGTGAATGGGCAGGGTTGAGCGGGGAGCTGTTTTTT
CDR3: CASSEWAGLSGELFF

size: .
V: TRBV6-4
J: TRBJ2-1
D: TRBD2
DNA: TGTGCCAGCTCCGCGGTGGCCGGGGGGAATGAGCAGTTCTTC
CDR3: CASSAVAGGNEQFF

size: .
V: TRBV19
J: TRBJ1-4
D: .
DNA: TGTGCCAGTGGGCTAAAAGCAGGGAATGAAAAACTGTTTTTT
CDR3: CASGLKAGNEKLFF

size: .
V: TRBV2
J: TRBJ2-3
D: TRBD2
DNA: TGTGCCAGCAGCCCACTAGCGGGGGGGCGAGATACGCAGTATTTT
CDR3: CASSPLAGGRDTQYF

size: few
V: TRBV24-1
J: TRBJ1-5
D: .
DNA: TGTGCCACCAGTGAGGGCAGCTATAGCAATCAGCCCCAGCATTTT
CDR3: CATSEGSYSNQPQHF

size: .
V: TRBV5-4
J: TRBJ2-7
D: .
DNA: TGTGCCAGCAGCTTGGGGCAGGGAATTCCCTACGAGCAGTACTTC
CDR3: CASSLGQGIPYEQYF

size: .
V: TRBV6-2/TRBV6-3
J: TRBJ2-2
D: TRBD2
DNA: TGTGCCAGCAGTTACCATCAGCGGGGGAACACCGGGGAGCTGTTTTTT
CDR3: CASSYHQRGNTGELFF